The rows below give T cell receptor beta chains drawn from one sample of a study of identical twins. TCRdb processed the 5' RACE reads anew with MiXCR; each CDR3 protein has one entry. Of about 470,000 distinct CDR3 sequences detected, 20% to 30% appear once; the ten largest clones hold about 3%. These same records also appear under a second study, on T cells expressing NK-cell markers.

Sequencing was done on a sample of CD4+ T cells sorted from blood. These receptors all stem from a woman aged 18-29 years in good health. CDR3s include the opening cysteine and the closing phenylalanine or tryptophan. The D gene is left open where the match is weak. Clone size is shown for a subset of rows, as once, few, many or a class of expanded clone.

d_call: .
clone_size: .
v_call: TRBV3-1
j_call: TRBJ1-3
cdr3_aa: CASSHRTERNTIYF
cdr3_nt: TGTGCCAGCAGCCATAGAACGGAAAGAAACACCATATATTTT

d_call: TRBD1
clone_size: few
v_call: TRBV20-1
j_call: TRBJ1-2
cdr3_aa: CSASSPRQGNYGYTF
cdr3_nt: TGCAGTGCTAGTAGTCCGCGACAGGGCAACTATGGCTACACCTTC

d_call: TRBD2
clone_size: once
v_call: TRBV5-1
j_call: TRBJ2-3
cdr3_aa: CASSPIAGPVTDTQYF
cdr3_nt: TGCGCCAGCAGTCCGATAGCGGGACCGGTCACAGATACGCAGTATTTT

d_call: .
clone_size: .
v_call: TRBV18
j_call: TRBJ2-1
cdr3_aa: CASSPMGALYNEQFF
cdr3_nt: TGTGCCAGCTCACCCATGGGGGCCCTTTACAATGAGCAGTTCTTC

d_call: .
clone_size: .
v_call: TRBV6-1
j_call: TRBJ2-3
cdr3_aa: CASSERGFSVTAQYF
cdr3_nt: TGTGCCAGCAGTGAACGAGGGTTCAGTGTCACTGCGCAGTATTTT

d_call: TRBD1
clone_size: .
v_call: TRBV19
j_call: TRBJ2-1
cdr3_aa: CASAGQGSSNEQFF
cdr3_nt: TGTGCCAGTGCAGGACAGGGGAGTTCAAATGAGCAGTTCTTC

d_call: TRBD2
clone_size: few
v_call: TRBV10-3
j_call: TRBJ2-1
cdr3_aa: CAISDGGGRGPYNEQFF
cdr3_nt: TGTGCCATCAGTGACGGGGGCGGGAGGGGACCTTACAATGAGCAGTTCTTC

d_call: .
clone_size: .
v_call: TRBV18
j_call: TRBJ2-7
cdr3_aa: CASSVPDMAYEQYF
cdr3_nt: TGTGCCAGCTCCGTCCCCGATATGGCCTACGAGCAGTACTTC

d_call: TRBD2
clone_size: .
v_call: TRBV6-5
j_call: TRBJ2-2
cdr3_aa: CASSYSTSGARSPGELFF
cdr3_nt: TGTGCCAGCAGTTACTCCACTAGCGGGGCTAGAAGCCCCGGGGAGCTGTTTTTT

d_call: .
clone_size: few
v_call: TRBV29-1
j_call: TRBJ1-1
cdr3_aa: CSVRSGGLEAFF
cdr3_nt: TGCAGCGTTCGGAGCGGGGGGCTTGAAGCTTTCTTT

d_call: .
clone_size: .
v_call: TRBV7-2
j_call: TRBJ2-3
cdr3_aa: CASSFRGGRTDTQYF
cdr3_nt: TGTGCCAGCAGCTTCAGGGGGGGACGCACAGATACGCAGTATTTT

d_call: .
clone_size: few
v_call: TRBV15
j_call: TRBJ1-2
cdr3_aa: CATAPTGSYGYTF
cdr3_nt: TGTGCCACCGCCCCGACCGGTAGCTATGGCTACACCTTC

d_call: TRBD2
clone_size: .
v_call: TRBV7-9
j_call: TRBJ2-1
cdr3_aa: CASSPLGRVTNEQFF
cdr3_nt: TGTGCCAGCAGCCCACTAGGGAGGGTTACGAATGAGCAGTTCTTC

d_call: TRBD1
clone_size: few
v_call: TRBV10-3
j_call: TRBJ1-2
cdr3_aa: CAISAGTGYGYTF
cdr3_nt: TGTGCCATCAGTGCAGGGACAGGCTATGGCTACACCTTC

d_call: TRBD1
clone_size: .
v_call: TRBV5-1
j_call: TRBJ2-2
cdr3_aa: CASSLTGQGATGELFF
cdr3_nt: TGCGCCAGCAGCTTGACAGGGCAGGGGGCGACCGGGGAGCTGTTTTTT

d_call: .
clone_size: few
v_call: TRBV5-4
j_call: TRBJ2-1
cdr3_aa: CATWGREWLGEQFF
cdr3_nt: TGTGCCACCTGGGGGCGGGAATGGTTGGGTGAGCAGTTCTTC

d_call: .
clone_size: .
v_call: TRBV28
j_call: TRBJ2-5
cdr3_aa: CASSFGQQTQYF
cdr3_nt: TGTGCCAGCAGTTTTGGGCAACAGACCCAGTACTTC

d_call: .
clone_size: .
v_call: TRBV11-2
j_call: TRBJ2-7
cdr3_aa: CASSLGTGSVNYEQYF
cdr3_nt: TGTGCCAGCAGCTTAGGAACGGGTTCAGTTAATTACGAGCAGTACTTC

d_call: TRBD2
clone_size: many
v_call: TRBV7-9
j_call: TRBJ2-7
cdr3_aa: CASSLGSGSYEQYF
cdr3_nt: TGTGCCAGCAGCCTGGGTAGCGGGAGTTACGAGCAGTACTTC

d_call: .
clone_size: .
v_call: TRBV7-9
j_call: TRBJ1-2
cdr3_aa: CASSFPISNGYTF
cdr3_nt: TGTGCCAGCAGCTTTCCTATATCCAATGGCTACACCTTC

d_call: .
clone_size: .
v_call: TRBV20-1
j_call: TRBJ2-5
cdr3_aa: CSARRTAQETQYF
cdr3_nt: TGCAGTGCTAGAAGGACAGCTCAAGAGACCCAGTACTTC

d_call: .
clone_size: .
v_call: TRBV11-3
j_call: TRBJ2-7
cdr3_aa: CASSKGGGEQYF
cdr3_nt: TGTGCCAGCAGCAAAGGGGGGGGCGAGCAGTACTTC

d_call: .
clone_size: few
v_call: TRBV5-6
j_call: TRBJ2-1
cdr3_aa: CASSLPGEGFNEQFF
cdr3_nt: TGTGCCAGCAGCCTGCCAGGGGAGGGCTTCAATGAGCAGTTCTTC

d_call: .
clone_size: .
v_call: TRBV19
j_call: TRBJ2-1
cdr3_aa: CASSPPAVDEQFF
cdr3_nt: TGTGCCAGTAGTCCCCCAGCGGTAGATGAGCAGTTCTTC

d_call: TRBD2
clone_size: few
v_call: TRBV20-1
j_call: TRBJ2-3
cdr3_aa: CSASYRKREGTDTQYF
cdr3_nt: TGCAGTGCTAGTTACCGTAAGCGGGAGGGCACAGATACGCAGTATTTT

d_call: .
clone_size: .
v_call: TRBV7-2
j_call: TRBJ2-3
cdr3_aa: CASSLITGRLDTQYF
cdr3_nt: TGTGCCAGCAGCTTAATCACCGGTCGGCTCGATACGCAGTATTTT

d_call: .
clone_size: few
v_call: TRBV12-3/TRBV12-4
j_call: TRBJ2-7
cdr3_aa: CASSLIQGSSYEQYF
cdr3_nt: TGTGCCAGCAGTCTAATACAGGGTTCCTCCTACGAGCAGTACTTC

d_call: .
clone_size: .
v_call: TRBV10-3
j_call: TRBJ2-6
cdr3_aa: CATLQGPGANVLTF
cdr3_nt: TGTGCCACACTACAGGGTCCTGGGGCCAACGTCCTGACTTTC

d_call: .
clone_size: few
v_call: TRBV12-3/TRBV12-4
j_call: TRBJ2-5
cdr3_aa: CASRGADRETQYF
cdr3_nt: TGTGCCAGCAGGGGGGCTGATAGGGAGACCCAGTACTTC

d_call: .
clone_size: .
v_call: TRBV7-2
j_call: TRBJ2-5
cdr3_aa: CASSLFGVAVQETQYF
cdr3_nt: TGTGCCAGCAGCTTATTTGGGGTAGCCGTACAAGAGACCCAGTACTTC

d_call: .
clone_size: few
v_call: TRBV12-3/TRBV12-4
j_call: TRBJ2-7
cdr3_aa: CASSLSPDLNEQYF
cdr3_nt: TGTGCCAGCAGTTTATCGCCAGACCTCAACGAGCAGTACTTC

d_call: .
clone_size: .
v_call: TRBV12-3/TRBV12-4
j_call: TRBJ1-5
cdr3_aa: CASSFSQPQPQHF
cdr3_nt: TGTGCCAGCAGTTTTAGTCAGCCCCAGCCCCAGCATTTT

d_call: .
clone_size: .
v_call: TRBV5-6
j_call: TRBJ2-7
cdr3_aa: CASSLDPGNLYEQYF
cdr3_nt: TGTGCCAGCAGCTTGGACCCAGGGAACCTCTACGAGCAGTACTTC

d_call: .
clone_size: few
v_call: TRBV7-2
j_call: TRBJ2-5
cdr3_aa: CASSLGGAPETQYF
cdr3_nt: TGTGCCAGCAGCTTGGGTGGGGCGCCCGAGACCCAGTACTTC

d_call: .
clone_size: .
v_call: TRBV20-1
j_call: TRBJ2-7
cdr3_aa: CSARDAGYRTYEQYF
cdr3_nt: TGCAGTGCTAGAGATGCAGGCTATCGTACCTACGAGCAGTACTTC

d_call: .
clone_size: .
v_call: TRBV5-1
j_call: TRBJ2-7
cdr3_aa: CASSFVVGEQYF
cdr3_nt: TGCGCCAGCAGCTTCGTGGTCGGCGAGCAGTACTTC

d_call: TRBD1
clone_size: .
v_call: TRBV6-4
j_call: TRBJ2-3
cdr3_aa: CASGIEGQGPDTQYF
cdr3_nt: TGTGCCAGCGGGATTGAAGGACAGGGTCCAGATACGCAGTATTTT

d_call: .
clone_size: .
v_call: TRBV15
j_call: TRBJ2-1
cdr3_aa: CATSRENLNEQFF
cdr3_nt: TGTGCCACCAGCAGAGAAAACTTGAATGAGCAGTTCTTC

d_call: TRBD2
clone_size: few
v_call: TRBV11-2
j_call: TRBJ2-1
cdr3_aa: CASSLGGTSGGRSNEQFF
cdr3_nt: TGTGCCAGCAGCTTAGGGGGGACTAGCGGGGGAAGGAGTAATGAGCAGTTCTTC

d_call: TRBD2
clone_size: .
v_call: TRBV20-1
j_call: TRBJ2-5
cdr3_aa: CSAESSGQETQYF
cdr3_nt: TGCAGTGCCGAATCTAGCGGACAAGAGACCCAGTACTTC

d_call: TRBD2
clone_size: few
v_call: TRBV7-3
j_call: TRBJ2-1
cdr3_aa: CASSLTREAGPGNEQFF
cdr3_nt: TGTGCCAGCAGCTTAACGAGGGAAGCGGGGCCAGGGAATGAGCAGTTCTTC

d_call: TRBD1
clone_size: .
v_call: TRBV3-1
j_call: TRBJ1-1
cdr3_aa: CASSRQGGHTEAFF
cdr3_nt: TGTGCCAGCAGCCGACAGGGAGGTCACACTGAAGCTTTCTTT

d_call: .
clone_size: .
v_call: TRBV27
j_call: TRBJ1-2
cdr3_aa: CASSRSPPNYGYTF
cdr3_nt: TGTGCCAGCAGCCGTTCCCCTCCGAACTATGGCTACACCTTC

d_call: .
clone_size: .
v_call: TRBV7-2
j_call: TRBJ2-1
cdr3_aa: CASSLDRGFDEQFF
cdr3_nt: TGTGCCAGCAGCTTAGATCGGGGGTTTGATGAGCAGTTCTTC

d_call: TRBD1
clone_size: .
v_call: TRBV19
j_call: TRBJ2-2
cdr3_aa: CASRTTGTSTGELFF
cdr3_nt: TGTGCCAGTAGAACGACAGGGACGTCCACCGGGGAGCTGTTTTTT

d_call: .
clone_size: few
v_call: TRBV7-7
j_call: TRBJ2-1
cdr3_aa: CASSLVQQGNEQFF
cdr3_nt: TGTGCCAGCAGCTTAGTACAACAGGGCAATGAGCAGTTCTTC

d_call: .
clone_size: few
v_call: TRBV3-1
j_call: TRBJ2-2
cdr3_aa: CASSHSRSRTGELFF
cdr3_nt: TGTGCCAGCAGCCATTCCAGGTCGAGAACCGGGGAGCTGTTTTTT

d_call: .
clone_size: .
v_call: TRBV20-1
j_call: TRBJ2-1
cdr3_aa: CSARDPKWLVGAEQFF
cdr3_nt: TGCAGTGCTAGAGATCCCAAGTGGCTCGTTGGAGCTGAGCAGTTCTTC

d_call: .
clone_size: many
v_call: TRBV14
j_call: TRBJ2-1
cdr3_aa: CASSQAPGSYNEQFF
cdr3_nt: TGTGCCAGCAGCCAAGCTCCAGGGTCCTACAATGAGCAGTTCTTC

d_call: .
clone_size: .
v_call: TRBV21-1
j_call: TRBJ2-5
cdr3_aa: CASSTQSDRGKSQETQYF
cdr3_nt: TGTGCCAGCAGCACGCAATCGGACAGGGGAAAATCCCAAGAGACCCAGTACTTC

d_call: .
clone_size: .
v_call: TRBV10-2
j_call: TRBJ2-3
cdr3_aa: CASSQYPDTQYF
cdr3_nt: TGCGCCAGCAGTCAATACCCAGATACGCAGTATTTT